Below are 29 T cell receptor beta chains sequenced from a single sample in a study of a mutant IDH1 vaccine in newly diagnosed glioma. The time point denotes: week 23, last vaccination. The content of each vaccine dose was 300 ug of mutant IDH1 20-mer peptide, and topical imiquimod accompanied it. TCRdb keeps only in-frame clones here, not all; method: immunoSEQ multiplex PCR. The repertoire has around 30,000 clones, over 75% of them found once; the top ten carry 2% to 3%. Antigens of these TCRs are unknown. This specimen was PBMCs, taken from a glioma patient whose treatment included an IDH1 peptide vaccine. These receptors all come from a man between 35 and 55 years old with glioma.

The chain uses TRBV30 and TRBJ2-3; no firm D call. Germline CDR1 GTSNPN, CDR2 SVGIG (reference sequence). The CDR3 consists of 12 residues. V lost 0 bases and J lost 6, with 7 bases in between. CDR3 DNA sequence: TGTGCCTGGAGTGTAGCTCAGGATACGCAGTATTTT. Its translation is CAWSVAQDTQYF.

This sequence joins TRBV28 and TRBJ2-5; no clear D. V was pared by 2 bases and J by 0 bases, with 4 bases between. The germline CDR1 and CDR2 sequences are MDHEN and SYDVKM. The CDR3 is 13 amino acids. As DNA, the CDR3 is TGTGCCAGCAGTTTAGAGTACCAAGAGACCCAGTACTTC. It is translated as CASSLEYQETQYF.

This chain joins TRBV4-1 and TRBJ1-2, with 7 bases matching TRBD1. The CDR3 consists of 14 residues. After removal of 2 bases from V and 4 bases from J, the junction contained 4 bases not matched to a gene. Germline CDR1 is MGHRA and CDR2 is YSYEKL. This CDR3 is CASSQRTGPYGYTF. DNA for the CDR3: TGCGCCAGCAGCCAAAGGACAGGACCCTATGGCTACACCTTC.

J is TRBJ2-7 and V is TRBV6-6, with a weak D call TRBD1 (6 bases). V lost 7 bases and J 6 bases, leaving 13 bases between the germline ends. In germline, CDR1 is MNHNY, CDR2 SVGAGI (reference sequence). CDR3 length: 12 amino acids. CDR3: CASTEGGREQYF. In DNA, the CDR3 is TGTGCCAGCACCGAAGGGGGTCGCGAGCAGTACTTC.

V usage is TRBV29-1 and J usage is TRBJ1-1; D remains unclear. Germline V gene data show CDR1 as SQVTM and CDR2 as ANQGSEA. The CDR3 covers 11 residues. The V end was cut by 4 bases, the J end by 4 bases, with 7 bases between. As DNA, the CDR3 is TGCAGCGTTGCCCTGTTCACTGAAGCTTTCTTT. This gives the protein CSVALFTEAFF.

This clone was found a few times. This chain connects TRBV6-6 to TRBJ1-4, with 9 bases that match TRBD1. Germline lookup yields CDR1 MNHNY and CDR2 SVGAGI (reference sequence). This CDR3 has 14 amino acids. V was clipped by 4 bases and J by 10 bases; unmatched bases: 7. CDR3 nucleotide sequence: TGTGCCAGCAGTTTTACCGGGACAGGGCCAAAACTGTTTTTT. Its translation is CASSFTGTGPKLFF.

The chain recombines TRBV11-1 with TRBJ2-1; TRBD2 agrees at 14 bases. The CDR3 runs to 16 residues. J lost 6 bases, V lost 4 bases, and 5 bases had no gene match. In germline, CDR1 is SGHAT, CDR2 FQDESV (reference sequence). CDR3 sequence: CASSSRTSGRPNEQFF. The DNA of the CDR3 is TGTGCCAGCAGCTCGAGGACTAGCGGGAGGCCCAATGAGCAGTTCTTC.

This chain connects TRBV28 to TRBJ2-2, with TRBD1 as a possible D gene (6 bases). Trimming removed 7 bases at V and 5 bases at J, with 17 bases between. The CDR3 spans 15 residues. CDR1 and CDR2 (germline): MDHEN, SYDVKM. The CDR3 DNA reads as TGTGCCAGCACCCTCCCCGGACAGATTACCGGGGAGCTGTTTTTT. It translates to CASTLPGQITGELFF. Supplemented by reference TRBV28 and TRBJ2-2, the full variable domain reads DVKVTQSSRYLVKRTGEKVFLECVQDMDHENMFWYRQDPGLGLRLIYFSYDVKMKEKGDIPEGYSVSREKKERFSLILESASTNQTSMYLCASTLPGQITGELFFGEGSRLTVL.

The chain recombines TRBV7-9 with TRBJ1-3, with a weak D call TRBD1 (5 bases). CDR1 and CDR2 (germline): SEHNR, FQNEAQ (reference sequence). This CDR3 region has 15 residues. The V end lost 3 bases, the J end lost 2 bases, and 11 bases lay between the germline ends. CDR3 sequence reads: CASSFLAGTGNTIYF. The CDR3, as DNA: TGTGCCAGCAGCTTTCTAGCAGGGACTGGAAACACCATATATTTT.

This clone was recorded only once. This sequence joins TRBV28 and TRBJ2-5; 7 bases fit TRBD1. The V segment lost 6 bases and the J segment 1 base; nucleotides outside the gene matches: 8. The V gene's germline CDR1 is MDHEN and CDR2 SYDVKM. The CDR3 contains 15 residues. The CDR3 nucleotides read TGTGCCAGCAGAACCCCCGACAGGGTCCAAGAGACCCAGTACTTC. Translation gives CASRTPDRVQETQYF.

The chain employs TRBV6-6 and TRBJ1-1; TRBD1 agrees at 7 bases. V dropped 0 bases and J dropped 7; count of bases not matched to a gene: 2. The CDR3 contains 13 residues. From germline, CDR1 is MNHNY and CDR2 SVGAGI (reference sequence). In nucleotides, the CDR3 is TGTGCCAGCAGTTACTCGGGGGACAGTGAAGCTTTCTTT. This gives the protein CASSYSGDSEAFF.

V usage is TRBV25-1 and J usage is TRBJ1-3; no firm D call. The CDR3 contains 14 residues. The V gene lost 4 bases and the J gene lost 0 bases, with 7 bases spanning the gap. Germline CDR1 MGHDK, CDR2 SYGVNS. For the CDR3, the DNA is TGTGCCAGCAGTGTCGGTGACTCTGGAAACACCATATATTTT. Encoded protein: CASSVGDSGNTIYF.

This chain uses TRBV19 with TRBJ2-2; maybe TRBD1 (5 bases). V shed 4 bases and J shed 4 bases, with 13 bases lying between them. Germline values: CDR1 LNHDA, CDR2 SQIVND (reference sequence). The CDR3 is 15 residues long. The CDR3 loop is CASSTKGRGTGELFF. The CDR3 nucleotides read TGTGCCAGTAGTACAAAGGGGCGAGGCACCGGGGAGCTGTTTTTT. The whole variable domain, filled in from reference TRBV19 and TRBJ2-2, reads DGGITQSPKYLFRKEGQNVTLSCEQNLNHDAMYWYRQDPGQGLRLIYYSQIVNDFQKGDIAEGYSVSREKKESFPLTVTSAQKNPTAFYLCASSTKGRGTGELFFGEGSRLTVL.

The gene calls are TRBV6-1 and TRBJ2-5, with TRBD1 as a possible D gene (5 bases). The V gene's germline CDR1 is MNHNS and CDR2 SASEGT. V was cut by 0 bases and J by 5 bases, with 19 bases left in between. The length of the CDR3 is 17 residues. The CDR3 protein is CASSEALERVSGETQYF. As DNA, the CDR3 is TGTGCCAGCAGTGAAGCTCTGGAAAGGGTTTCAGGGGAGACCCAGTACTTC.

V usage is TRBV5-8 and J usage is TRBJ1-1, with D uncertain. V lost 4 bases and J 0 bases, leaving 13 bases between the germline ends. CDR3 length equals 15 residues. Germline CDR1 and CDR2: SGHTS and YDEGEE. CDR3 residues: CASSPGGIMNTEAFF. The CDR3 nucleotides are TGTGCCAGCAGCCCAGGAGGGATAATGAACACTGAAGCTTTCTTT.

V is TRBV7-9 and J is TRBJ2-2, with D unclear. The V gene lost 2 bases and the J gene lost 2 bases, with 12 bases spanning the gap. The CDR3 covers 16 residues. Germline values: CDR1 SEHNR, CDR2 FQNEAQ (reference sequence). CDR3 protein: CASSLSETINTGELFF. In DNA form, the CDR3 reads TGTGCCAGCAGCTTATCTGAGACGATAAACACCGGGGAGCTGTTTTTT.

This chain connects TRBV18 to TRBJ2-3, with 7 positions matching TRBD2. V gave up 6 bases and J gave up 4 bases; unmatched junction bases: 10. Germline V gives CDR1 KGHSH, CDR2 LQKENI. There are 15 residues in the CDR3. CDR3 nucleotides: TGTGCCAGCTCGCAATCTAGCGGAGGATCAGATACGCAGTATTTT. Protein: CASSQSSGGSDTQYF.

CDR3 nucleotides: TGTGCCAGCTCACCCTCAATTGATGACGAAGCTTTCTTT. Translated: CASSPSIDDEAFF. This sequence joins TRBV18 and TRBJ1-1; D is unresolved. The CDR3 covers 13 residues. Trimming took off 3 bases at V and 8 bases at J, with 13 bases between the two ends. Germline-derived CDR1 and CDR2 are KGHSH and LQKENI.

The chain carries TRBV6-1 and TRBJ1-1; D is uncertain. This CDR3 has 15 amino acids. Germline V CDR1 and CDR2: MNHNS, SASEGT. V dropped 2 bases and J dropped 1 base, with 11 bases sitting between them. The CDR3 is CASSERNLQNTEAFF. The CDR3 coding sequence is TGTGCCAGCAGTGAAAGAAACTTACAGAACACTGAAGCTTTCTTT.

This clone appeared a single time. CDR3 DNA: TGTGCCATCACTACAGGGGGGGTGTACGAGCAGTACTTC. As protein: CAITTGGVYEQYF. V gene TRBV10-3 combines with J gene TRBJ2-7, with D maybe TRBD1 (8 bases). Germline CDR1 ENHRY, CDR2 SYGVKD. V was shortened by 7 bases and J by 4 bases, with 14 bases between the two germline ends. This CDR3 has 13 amino acids.

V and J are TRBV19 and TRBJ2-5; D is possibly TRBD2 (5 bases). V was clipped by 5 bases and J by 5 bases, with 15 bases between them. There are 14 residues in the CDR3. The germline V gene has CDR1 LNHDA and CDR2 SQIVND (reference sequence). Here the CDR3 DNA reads TGTGCCAGTAGTGCCTGGGAGTTGGAGGAGACCCAGTACTTC. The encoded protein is CASSAWELEETQYF.

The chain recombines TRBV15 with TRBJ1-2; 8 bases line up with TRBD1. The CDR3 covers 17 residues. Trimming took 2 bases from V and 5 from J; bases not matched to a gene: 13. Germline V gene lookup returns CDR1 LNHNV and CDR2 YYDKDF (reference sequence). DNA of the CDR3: TGTGCCACCAGCAGATCCTTACCGGGACAGGAGCCTTATGGCTACACCTTC. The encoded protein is CATSRSLPGQEPYGYTF.

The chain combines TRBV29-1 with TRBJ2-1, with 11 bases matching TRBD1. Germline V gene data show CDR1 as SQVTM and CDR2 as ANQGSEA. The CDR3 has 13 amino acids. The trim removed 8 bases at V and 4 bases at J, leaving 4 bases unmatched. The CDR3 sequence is CSMGQGGYNEQFF. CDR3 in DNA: TGCAGCATGGGACAGGGGGGGTACAATGAGCAGTTCTTC.

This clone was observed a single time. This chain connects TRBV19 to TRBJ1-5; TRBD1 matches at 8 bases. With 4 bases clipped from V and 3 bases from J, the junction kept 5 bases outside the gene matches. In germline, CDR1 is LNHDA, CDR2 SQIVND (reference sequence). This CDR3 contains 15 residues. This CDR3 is CASSTDRGFNQPQHF. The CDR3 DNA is TGTGCCAGTAGTACTGACAGGGGTTTCAATCAGCCCCAGCATTTT.

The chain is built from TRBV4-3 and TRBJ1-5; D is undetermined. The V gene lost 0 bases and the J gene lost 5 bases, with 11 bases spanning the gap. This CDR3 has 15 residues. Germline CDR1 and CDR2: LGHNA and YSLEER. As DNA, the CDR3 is TGCGCCAGCAGCCAAGAAACCGGGAGGCATCAGCCCCAGCATTTT. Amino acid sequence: CASSQETGRHQPQHF.

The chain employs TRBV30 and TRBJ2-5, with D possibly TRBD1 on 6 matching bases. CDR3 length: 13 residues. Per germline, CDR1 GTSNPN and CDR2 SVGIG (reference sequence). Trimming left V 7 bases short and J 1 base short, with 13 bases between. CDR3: CAYRGQIQETQYF. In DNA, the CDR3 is TGTGCCTACCGTGGACAGATCCAAGAGACCCAGTACTTC.

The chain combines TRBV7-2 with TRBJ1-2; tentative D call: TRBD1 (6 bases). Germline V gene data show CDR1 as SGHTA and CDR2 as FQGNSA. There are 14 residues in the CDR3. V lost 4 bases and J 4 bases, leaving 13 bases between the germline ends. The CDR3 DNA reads TGTGCCAGCAGCTCGACGGGGGCTCTCTATGGCTACACCTTC. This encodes CASSSTGALYGYTF.

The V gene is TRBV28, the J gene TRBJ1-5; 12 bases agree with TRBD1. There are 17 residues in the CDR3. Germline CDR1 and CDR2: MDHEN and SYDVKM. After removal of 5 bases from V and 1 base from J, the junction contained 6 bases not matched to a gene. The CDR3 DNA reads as TGTGCCAGCAGTCCGGGACAGGGGGCGAACAGCAATCAGCCCCAGCATTTT. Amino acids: CASSPGQGANSNQPQHF.

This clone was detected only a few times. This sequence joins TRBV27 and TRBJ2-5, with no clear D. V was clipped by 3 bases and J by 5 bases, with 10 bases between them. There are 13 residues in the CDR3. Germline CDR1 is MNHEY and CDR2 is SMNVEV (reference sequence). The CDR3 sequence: CASSFWVGETQYF. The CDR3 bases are TGTGCCAGCAGTTTTTGGGTTGGGGAGACCCAGTACTTC.